This passage covers 5 T cell receptor beta chains from one sample sequenced in a study of blood T cells in healthy people across ages. A second PCR, run for roughly 7 to 12 cycles, used a sample-barcoded 5' primer plus a J-beta primer mix. From the 5' RACE reads, TCRdb called clonotypes with MiXCR, one entry per CDR3 protein. The sample consists of 900,000 to 950,000 distinct CDR3 sequences, just under 30% of them appearing once. The same data also contributed to another study, on T cells of mothers and their children.

The sequencing input was blood. Receptors were obtained from a woman aged 40 to 50 in good health.

In the case of this clonotype: Relative to the germline gene, one junction end is altered; a read error may explain this. This chain links TRBV4-1 with TRBJ2-1, with TRBD1 matching over 12 bases. This CDR3 contains 14 residues. The germline V gene has CDR1 MGHRA and CDR2 YSYEKL. The chain's CDR3 is CSSSHGTGGGEQFF. As DNA, the CDR3 is TGCTCCAGCAGCCACGGGACAGGGGGCGGCGAGCAGTTCTTC.

The rearrangement uses TRBV3-1 and TRBJ2-7; 8 positions match TRBD1. The J segment lost 2 bases and the V segment lost 3 bases, leaving 3 bases of the junction unmatched. Germline assignment: CDR1 LGHDT and CDR2 YNNKEL (reference sequence). The length of the CDR3 is 14 residues. This chain's CDR3 is CASSHAQGAYEQYF. The DNA of the CDR3 is TGTGCCAGCAGCCATGCACAGGGGGCCTACGAGCAGTACTTC.

This clonotype was recorded many times. An end of the junction differs from the germline gene, which may be a read error. The genes are TRBV7-7 and TRBJ2-7; D perhaps matches TRBD1 (6 bases). The CDR3 runs 14 residues. Per the germline V gene, CDR1 is SSHAT and CDR2 is FNYEAQ (reference sequence). CDR3 in amino acids: CASSLVTGSDEQYF. In DNA, the CDR3 is TGTGCTAGCAGCTTAGTTACAGGGAGCGACGAGCAGTACTTC. The full variable domain, completed using reference TRBV7-7 and TRBJ2-7, is GAGVSQSPRYKVTKRGQDVTLRCDPISSHATLYWYQQALGQGPEFLTYFNYEAQPDKSGLPSDRFSAERPEGSISTLTIQRTEQRDSAMYRCASSLVTGSDEQYFGPGTRLTVT.

V gene TRBV9 combines with J gene TRBJ2-3; D tentatively fits TRBD1 or TRBD2 (6 bases each). Looked up from germline, CDR1 is SGDLS and CDR2 is YYNGEE. Trimming left V 1 base short and J 1 base short, with 25 bases between. The length of the CDR3 is 20 residues. The CDR3 spells CASSVLSTSRGLDRTDTQYF. DNA of the CDR3: TGTGCCAGCAGCGTACTTAGCACGAGCAGGGGACTGGATCGCACAGATACGCAGTATTTT.

About this clonotype: This may be a read error, as it is one base from a much larger clone. The genes are TRBV7-2 and TRBJ2-3; no clear D gene. The CDR3 has 15 residues. Germline V gene data show CDR1 as SGHTA and CDR2 as FQGNSA. The CDR3: CAGSPRYEGTDTQYF. The CDR3, as DNA: TGTGCCGGCAGCCCCAGGTACGAGGGCACAGATACGCAGTATTTT. Full variable domain (remainder filled in from reference TRBV7-2 and TRBJ2-3): GAGVSQSPSNKVTEKGKDVELRCDPISGHTALYWYRQSLGQGLEFLIYFQGNSAPDKSGLPSDRFSAERTGGSVSTLTIQRTQQEDSAVYLCAGSPRYEGTDTQYFGPGTRLTVL.